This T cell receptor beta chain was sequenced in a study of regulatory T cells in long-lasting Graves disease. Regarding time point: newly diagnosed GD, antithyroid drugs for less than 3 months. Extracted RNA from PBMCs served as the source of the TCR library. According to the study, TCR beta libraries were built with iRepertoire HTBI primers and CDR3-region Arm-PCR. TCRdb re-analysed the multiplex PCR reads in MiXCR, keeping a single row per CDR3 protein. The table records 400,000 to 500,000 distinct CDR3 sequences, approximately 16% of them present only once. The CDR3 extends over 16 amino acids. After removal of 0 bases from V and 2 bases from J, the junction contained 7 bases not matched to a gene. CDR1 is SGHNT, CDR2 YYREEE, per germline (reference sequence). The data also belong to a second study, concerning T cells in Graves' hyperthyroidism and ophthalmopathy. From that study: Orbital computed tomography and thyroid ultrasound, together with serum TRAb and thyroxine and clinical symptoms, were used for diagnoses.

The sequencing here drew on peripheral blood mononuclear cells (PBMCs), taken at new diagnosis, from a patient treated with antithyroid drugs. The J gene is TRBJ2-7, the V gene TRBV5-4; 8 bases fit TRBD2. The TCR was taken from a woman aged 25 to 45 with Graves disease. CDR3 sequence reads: CASSLGDAGGAYEQYF. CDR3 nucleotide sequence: TGTGCCAGCAGCTTGGGGGACGCGGGAGGAGCCTACGAGCAGTACTTC.